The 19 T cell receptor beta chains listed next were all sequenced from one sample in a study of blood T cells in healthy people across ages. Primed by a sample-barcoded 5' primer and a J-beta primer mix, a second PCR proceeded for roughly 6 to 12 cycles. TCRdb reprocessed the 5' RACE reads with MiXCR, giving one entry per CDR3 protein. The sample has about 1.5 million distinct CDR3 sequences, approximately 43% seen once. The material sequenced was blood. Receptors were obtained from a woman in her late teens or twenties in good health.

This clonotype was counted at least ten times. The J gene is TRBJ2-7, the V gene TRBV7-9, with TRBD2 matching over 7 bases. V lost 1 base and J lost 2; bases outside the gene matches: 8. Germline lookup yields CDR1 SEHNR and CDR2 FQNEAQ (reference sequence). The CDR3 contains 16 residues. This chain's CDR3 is CASSLVEAGDPYEQYF. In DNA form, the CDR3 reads TGTGCCAGCAGCTTAGTCGAGGCGGGAGACCCCTACGAGCAGTACTTC.

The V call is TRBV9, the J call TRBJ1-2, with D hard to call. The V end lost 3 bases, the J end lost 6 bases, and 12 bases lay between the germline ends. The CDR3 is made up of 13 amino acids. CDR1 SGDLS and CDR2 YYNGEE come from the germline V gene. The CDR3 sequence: CASSGELYHGYTF. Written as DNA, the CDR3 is TGTGCCAGCAGCGGAGAGCTATACCATGGCTACACCTTC.

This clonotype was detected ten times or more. CDR3 in amino acids: CASSLAGAKETQYF. In DNA form, the CDR3 reads TGTGCCAGCAGCTTAGCTGGAGCGAAAGAGACCCAGTACTTC. The chain links TRBV7-2 to TRBJ2-5; D remains unclear. The V end was cut by 0 bases, the J end by 3 bases, with 8 bases between. The CDR3 totals 14 residues. CDR1 and CDR2 from the germline V gene are SGHTA and FQGNSA.

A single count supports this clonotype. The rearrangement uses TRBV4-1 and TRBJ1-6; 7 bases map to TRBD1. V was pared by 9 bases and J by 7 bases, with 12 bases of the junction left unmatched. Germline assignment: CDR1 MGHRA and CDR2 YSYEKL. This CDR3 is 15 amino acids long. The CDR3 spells CASKTLGTANSPLHF. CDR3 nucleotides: TGCGCCAGTAAAACGCTCGGGACAGCGAATTCACCCCTCCACTTT.

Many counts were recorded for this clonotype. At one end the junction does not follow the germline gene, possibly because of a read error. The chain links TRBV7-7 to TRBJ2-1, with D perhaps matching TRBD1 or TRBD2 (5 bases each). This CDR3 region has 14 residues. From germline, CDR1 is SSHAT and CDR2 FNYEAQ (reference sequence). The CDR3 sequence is CASSRGGTNNEQFF. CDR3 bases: TGTGCTAGCAGCCGTGGGGGAACAAACAATGAGCAGTTCTTC.

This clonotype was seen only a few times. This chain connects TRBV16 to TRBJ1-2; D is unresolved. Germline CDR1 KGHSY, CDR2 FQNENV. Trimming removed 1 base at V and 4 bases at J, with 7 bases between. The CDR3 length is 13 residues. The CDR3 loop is CASSQFPLYGYTF. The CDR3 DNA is TGTGCCAGCAGCCAATTTCCCCTCTATGGCTACACCTTC.

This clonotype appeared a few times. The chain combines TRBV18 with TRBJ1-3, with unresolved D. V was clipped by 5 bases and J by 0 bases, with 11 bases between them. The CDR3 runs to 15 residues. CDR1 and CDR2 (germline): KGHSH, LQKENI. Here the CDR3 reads CASSKVGDSGNTIYF. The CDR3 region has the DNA TGTGCCAGCTCAAAAGTCGGGGACTCTGGAAACACCATATATTTT.

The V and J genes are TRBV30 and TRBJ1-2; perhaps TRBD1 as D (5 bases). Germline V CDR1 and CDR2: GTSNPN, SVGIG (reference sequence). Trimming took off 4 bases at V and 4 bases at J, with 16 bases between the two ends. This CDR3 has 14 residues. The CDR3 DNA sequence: TGTGCCTGGAATGCCCCGGGGGTTTCCTATGGCTACACCTTC. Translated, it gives CAWNAPGVSYGYTF.

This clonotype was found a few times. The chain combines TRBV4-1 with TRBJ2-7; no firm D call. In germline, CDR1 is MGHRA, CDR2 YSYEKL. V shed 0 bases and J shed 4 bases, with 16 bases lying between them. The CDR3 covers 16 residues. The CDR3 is CASSQDPPPSRYEQYF. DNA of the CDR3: TGCGCCAGCAGCCAAGATCCGCCCCCCTCACGGTACGAGCAGTACTTC.

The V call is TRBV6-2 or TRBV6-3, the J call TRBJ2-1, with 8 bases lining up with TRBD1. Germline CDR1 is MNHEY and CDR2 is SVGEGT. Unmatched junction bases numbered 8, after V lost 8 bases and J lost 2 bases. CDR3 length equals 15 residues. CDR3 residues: CASGPRGHPYNEQFF. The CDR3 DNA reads TGTGCCAGCGGTCCCAGGGGGCATCCCTACAATGAGCAGTTCTTC.

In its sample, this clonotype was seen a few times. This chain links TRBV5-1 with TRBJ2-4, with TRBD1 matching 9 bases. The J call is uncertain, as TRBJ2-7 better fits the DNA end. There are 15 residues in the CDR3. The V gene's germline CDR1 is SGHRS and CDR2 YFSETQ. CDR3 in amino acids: CASSYRTGAIYEQYF. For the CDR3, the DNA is TGCGCCAGCAGCTACCGGACAGGGGCCATCTACGAGCAGTACTTC.

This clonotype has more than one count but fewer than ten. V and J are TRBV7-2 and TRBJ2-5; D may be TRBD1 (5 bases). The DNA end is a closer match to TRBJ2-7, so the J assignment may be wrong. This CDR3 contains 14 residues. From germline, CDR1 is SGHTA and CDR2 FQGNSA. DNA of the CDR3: TGTGCCAGCAGCTTAGGCAGGGCCCTATACGAGCAGTACTTC. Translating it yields CASSLGRALYEQYF.

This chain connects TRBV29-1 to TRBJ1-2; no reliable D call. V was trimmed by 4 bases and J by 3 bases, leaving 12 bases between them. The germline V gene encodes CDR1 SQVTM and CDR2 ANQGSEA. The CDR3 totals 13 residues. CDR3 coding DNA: TGCAGCGTTGTTCCCCAGGACCACTATGGCTACACCTTC. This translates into CSVVPQDHYGYTF.

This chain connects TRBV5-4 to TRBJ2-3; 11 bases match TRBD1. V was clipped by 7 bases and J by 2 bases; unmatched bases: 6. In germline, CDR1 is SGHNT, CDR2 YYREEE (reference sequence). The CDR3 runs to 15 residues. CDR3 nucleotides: TGTGCCAGCGGCGGGGACAGGGGGTACACAGATACGCAGTATTTT. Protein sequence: CASGGDRGYTDTQYF.

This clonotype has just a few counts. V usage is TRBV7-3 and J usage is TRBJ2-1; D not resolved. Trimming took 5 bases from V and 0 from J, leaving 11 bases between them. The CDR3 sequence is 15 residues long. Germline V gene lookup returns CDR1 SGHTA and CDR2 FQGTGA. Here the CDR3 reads CASSKTRGSYNEQFF. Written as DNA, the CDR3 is TGTGCCAGCAGCAAAACCCGCGGCTCCTACAATGAGCAGTTCTTC.

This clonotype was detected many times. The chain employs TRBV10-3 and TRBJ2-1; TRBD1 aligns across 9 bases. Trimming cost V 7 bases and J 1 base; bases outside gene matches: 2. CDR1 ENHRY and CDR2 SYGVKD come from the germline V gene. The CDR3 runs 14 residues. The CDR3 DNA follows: TGTGCCATCAAAGGGACAGGGTCCTACAATGAGCAGTTCTTC. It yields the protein CAIKGTGSYNEQFF.

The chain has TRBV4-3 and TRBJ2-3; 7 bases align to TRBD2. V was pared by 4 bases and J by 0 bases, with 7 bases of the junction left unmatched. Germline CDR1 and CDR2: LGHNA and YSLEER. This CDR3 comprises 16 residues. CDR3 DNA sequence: TGCGCCAGCAGCCGACAGCGGGGACCTAGCACAGATACGCAGTATTTT. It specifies CASSRQRGPSTDTQYF.

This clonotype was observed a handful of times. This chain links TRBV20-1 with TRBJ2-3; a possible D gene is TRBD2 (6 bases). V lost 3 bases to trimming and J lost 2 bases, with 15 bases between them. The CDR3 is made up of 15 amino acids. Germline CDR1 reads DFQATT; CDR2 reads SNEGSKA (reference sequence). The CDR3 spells CSARNPGETTDTQYF. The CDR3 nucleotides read TGCAGTGCTAGGAACCCGGGAGAGACCACAGATACGCAGTATTTT.

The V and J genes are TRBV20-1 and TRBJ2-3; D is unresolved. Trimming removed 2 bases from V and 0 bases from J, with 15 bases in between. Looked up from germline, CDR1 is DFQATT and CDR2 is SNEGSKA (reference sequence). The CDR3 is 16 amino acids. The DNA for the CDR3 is TGCAGTGCTAGACACCCAGGTAGTCGGAGCACAGATACGCAGTATTTT. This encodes CSARHPGSRSTDTQYF.